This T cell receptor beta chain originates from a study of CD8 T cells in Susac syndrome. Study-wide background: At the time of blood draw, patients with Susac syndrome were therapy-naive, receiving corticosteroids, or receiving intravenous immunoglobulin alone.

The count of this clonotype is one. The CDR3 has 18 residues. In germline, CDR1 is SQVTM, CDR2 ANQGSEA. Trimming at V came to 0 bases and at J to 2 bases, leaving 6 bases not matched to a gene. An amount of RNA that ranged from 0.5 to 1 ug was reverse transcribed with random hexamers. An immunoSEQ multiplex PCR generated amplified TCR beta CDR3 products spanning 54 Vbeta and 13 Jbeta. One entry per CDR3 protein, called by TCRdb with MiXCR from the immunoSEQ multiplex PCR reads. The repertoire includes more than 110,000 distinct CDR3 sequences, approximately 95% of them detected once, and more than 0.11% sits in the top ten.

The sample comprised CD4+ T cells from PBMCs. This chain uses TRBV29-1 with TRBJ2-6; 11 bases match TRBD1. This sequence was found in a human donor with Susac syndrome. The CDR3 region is CSVEDRRTGGAGANVLTF. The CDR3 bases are TGCAGCGTTGAAGATCGGAGGACAGGGGGCGCTGGGGCCAACGTCCTGACTTTC.